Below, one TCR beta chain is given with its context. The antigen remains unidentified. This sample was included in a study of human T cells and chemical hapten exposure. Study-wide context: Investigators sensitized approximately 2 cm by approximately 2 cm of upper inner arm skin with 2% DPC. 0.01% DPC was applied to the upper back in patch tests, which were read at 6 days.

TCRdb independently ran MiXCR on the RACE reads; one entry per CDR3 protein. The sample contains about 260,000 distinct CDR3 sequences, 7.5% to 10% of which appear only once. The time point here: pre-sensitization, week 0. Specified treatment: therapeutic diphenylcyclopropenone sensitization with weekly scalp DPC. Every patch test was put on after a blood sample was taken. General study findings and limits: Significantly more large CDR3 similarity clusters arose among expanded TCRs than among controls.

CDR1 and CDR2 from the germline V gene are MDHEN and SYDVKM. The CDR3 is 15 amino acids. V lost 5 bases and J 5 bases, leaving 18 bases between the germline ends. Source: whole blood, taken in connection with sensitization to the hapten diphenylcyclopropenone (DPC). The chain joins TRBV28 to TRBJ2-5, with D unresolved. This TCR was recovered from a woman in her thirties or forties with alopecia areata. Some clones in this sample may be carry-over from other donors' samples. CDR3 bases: TGTGCCAGCAGTACCCCCGGCGGTCTCGGGGAGACCCAGTACTTC. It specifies CASSTPGGLGETQYF.